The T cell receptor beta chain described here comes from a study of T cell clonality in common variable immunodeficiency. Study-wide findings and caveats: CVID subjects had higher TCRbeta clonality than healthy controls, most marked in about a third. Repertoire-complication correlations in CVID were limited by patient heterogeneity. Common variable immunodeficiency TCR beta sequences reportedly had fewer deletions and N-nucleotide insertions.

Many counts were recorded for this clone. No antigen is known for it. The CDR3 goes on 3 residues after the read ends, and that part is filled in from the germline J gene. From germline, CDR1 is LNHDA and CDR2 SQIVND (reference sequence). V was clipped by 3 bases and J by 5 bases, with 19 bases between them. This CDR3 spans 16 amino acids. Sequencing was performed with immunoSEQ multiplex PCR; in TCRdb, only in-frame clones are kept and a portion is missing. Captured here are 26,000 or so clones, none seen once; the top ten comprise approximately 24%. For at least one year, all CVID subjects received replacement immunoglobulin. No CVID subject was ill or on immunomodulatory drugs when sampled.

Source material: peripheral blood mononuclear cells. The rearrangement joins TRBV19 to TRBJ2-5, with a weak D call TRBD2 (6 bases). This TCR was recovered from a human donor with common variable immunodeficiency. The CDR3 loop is CASSMGGGELEETQYF. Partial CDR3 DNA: TGTGCCAGTAGTATGGGCGGAGGGGAGCTGGAGGAGACC.